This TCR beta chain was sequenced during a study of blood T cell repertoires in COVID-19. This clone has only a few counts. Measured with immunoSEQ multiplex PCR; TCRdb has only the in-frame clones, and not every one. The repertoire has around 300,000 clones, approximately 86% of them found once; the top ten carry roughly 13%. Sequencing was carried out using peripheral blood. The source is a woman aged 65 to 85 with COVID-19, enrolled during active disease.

The CDR3 bases are TGTGCCAGCAGTTTTAACAGGGGTAATCAGCCCCAGCATTTT. Protein: CASSFNRGNQPQHF. The rearrangement links TRBV27 to TRBJ1-5; TRBD1 matches at 7 bases. The CDR3 spans 14 residues. The germline CDR1 and CDR2 sequences are MNHEY and SMNVEV (reference sequence). The V segment lost 3 bases and the J segment 4 bases; nucleotides outside the gene matches: 3.